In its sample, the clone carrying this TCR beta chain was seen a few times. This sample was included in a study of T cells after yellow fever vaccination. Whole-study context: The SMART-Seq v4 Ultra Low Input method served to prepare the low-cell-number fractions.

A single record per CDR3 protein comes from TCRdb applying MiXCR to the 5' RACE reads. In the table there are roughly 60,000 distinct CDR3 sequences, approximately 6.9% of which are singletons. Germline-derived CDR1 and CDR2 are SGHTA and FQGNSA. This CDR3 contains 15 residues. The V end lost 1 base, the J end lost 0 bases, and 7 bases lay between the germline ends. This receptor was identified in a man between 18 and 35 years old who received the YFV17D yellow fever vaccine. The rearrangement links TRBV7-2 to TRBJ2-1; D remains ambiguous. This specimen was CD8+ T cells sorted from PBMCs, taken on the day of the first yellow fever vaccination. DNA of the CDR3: TGTGCCAGCAGCTTAGGGGTGTCCTCCTACAATGAGCAGTTCTTC. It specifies CASSLGVSSYNEQFF.